This TCR beta chain was obtained from a study of CD8 T cells in ankylosing spondylitis. Germline loops: CDR1 ENHRY, CDR2 SYGVKD. The ends were cut back, 3 bases at V and 2 bases at J, with 11 bases in the middle. The CDR3 extends over 14 amino acids. TCRdb re-called the 5' RACE reads with MiXCR, one entry per CDR3 protein. The sample consists of approximately 200,000 distinct CDR3 sequences, 13% of them appearing once. This sequence originates from a male donor with ankylosing spondylitis or in good health (not recorded which). Sequencing was carried out using blood, either unsorted or a sorted T cell fraction (not recorded which). The chain recombines TRBV10-3 with TRBJ2-7; D is perhaps TRBD2 (6 bases). Here the CDR3 reads CAISEGTETYEQYF. CDR3 bases: TGTGCCATCAGTGAAGGGACTGAGACCTACGAGCAGTACTTC.